Listed below are T cell receptor beta chains from one sample, sequenced in a study of blood T cell repertoires in COVID-19. Sequenced by immunoSEQ multiplex PCR; TCRdb stores in-frame clones only, minus some. The table shows some 380,000 clones, with around 87% occurring only once. Sequencing was done on a sample of peripheral blood. All receptors come from a man younger than 35 with active or convalescent COVID-19. Each CDR3 is given with its conserved first and last residue. The D gene is left open where the match is weak. A clone size is listed for some rows: how often the clone was seen (once, few, many), or a class if it is expanded.

cdr3_aa: CASSSSGNTGELFF
cdr3_nt: TGCGCCAGCAGCTCTAGCGGAAACACCGGGGAGCTGTTTTTT
v_call: TRBV5-1
d_call: TRBD2
clone_size: NA
j_call: TRBJ2-2

cdr3_aa: CASSKQGGGSPLHF
cdr3_nt: TGTGCCAGCAGCAAGCAAGGAGGAGGTTCACCCCTCCACTTT
v_call: TRBV27
d_call: NA
clone_size: NA
j_call: TRBJ1-6

cdr3_aa: CASSFRQGLSPLHF
cdr3_nt: TGTGCCAGCAGTTTCAGACAGGGACTTTCACCCCTCCACTTT
v_call: TRBV6-2/TRBV6-3
d_call: TRBD1
clone_size: NA
j_call: TRBJ1-6

cdr3_aa: CASSLGGGNTEAFF
cdr3_nt: TGTGCCAGCAGCTTAGGCGGGGGGAACACTGAAGCTTTCTTT
v_call: TRBV7-9
d_call: NA
clone_size: NA
j_call: TRBJ1-1

cdr3_aa: CASSFGAGVTDTQYF
cdr3_nt: TGTGCCAGCAGTTTCGGGGCAGGGGTGACAGATACGCAGTATTTT
v_call: TRBV6-4
d_call: NA
clone_size: NA
j_call: TRBJ2-3

cdr3_aa: CASSDPTGIQPQHF
cdr3_nt: TGTGCCAGCAGTGACCCGACAGGGATTCAGCCCCAGCATTTT
v_call: TRBV2
d_call: TRBD1
clone_size: NA
j_call: TRBJ1-5

cdr3_aa: CAIATGLGYEQYF
cdr3_nt: TGTGCCATCGCTACAGGGCTGGGCTACGAGCAGTACTTC
v_call: TRBV10-3
d_call: NA
clone_size: NA
j_call: TRBJ2-7

cdr3_aa: CASSLPTGLGGNTIYF
cdr3_nt: TGTGCCAGCAGCCTACCGACAGGGTTAGGTGGAAACACCATATATTTT
v_call: TRBV5-5
d_call: TRBD1
clone_size: NA
j_call: TRBJ1-3

cdr3_aa: CASSGGKAGETQYF
cdr3_nt: TGTGCCAGCAGCGGGGGTAAGGCGGGAGAGACCCAGTACTTC
v_call: TRBV9
d_call: NA
clone_size: NA
j_call: TRBJ2-5

cdr3_aa: CASSPPGLVFGEQFF
cdr3_nt: TGTGCCAGCAGTCCTCCGGGACTAGTTTTTGGTGAGCAGTTCTTC
v_call: TRBV28
d_call: TRBD2
clone_size: once
j_call: TRBJ2-1

cdr3_aa: CASTRTGESEQYF
cdr3_nt: TGTGCCAGCACGCGAACAGGGGAAAGCGAGCAGTACTTC
v_call: TRBV6-5
d_call: TRBD1
clone_size: NA
j_call: TRBJ2-7

cdr3_aa: CATSDTSSEPQHF
cdr3_nt: TGTGCCACCAGTGACACCTCAAGCGAGCCCCAGCATTTT
v_call: TRBV24-1
d_call: NA
clone_size: NA
j_call: TRBJ1-5

cdr3_aa: CASSQETAGSGNTIYF
cdr3_nt: TGTGCCAGCAGCCAAGAAACGGCAGGGTCAGGAAACACCATATATTTT
v_call: TRBV9
d_call: NA
clone_size: NA
j_call: TRBJ1-3

cdr3_aa: CASSLRTGGGDAPYNTGELFF
cdr3_nt: TGTGCCAGCTCACTCCGGACAGGGGGCGGGGATGCCCCGTACAACACCGGGGAGCTGTTTTTT
v_call: TRBV18
d_call: TRBD1
clone_size: NA
j_call: TRBJ2-2

cdr3_aa: CAWSVLGRNSPLHF
cdr3_nt: TGTGCCTGGAGTGTACTGGGGAGGAATTCACCCCTCCACTTT
v_call: TRBV30
d_call: NA
clone_size: NA
j_call: TRBJ1-6

cdr3_aa: CASREHNTGELFF
cdr3_nt: TGTGCCAGTAGGGAGCATAACACCGGGGAGCTGTTTTTT
v_call: TRBV19
d_call: NA
clone_size: NA
j_call: TRBJ2-2

cdr3_aa: CASSLGAATLTYEQYF
cdr3_nt: TGTGCCAGCAGTTTAGGAGCCGCTACTCTCACCTACGAGCAGTACTTC
v_call: TRBV27
d_call: NA
clone_size: NA
j_call: TRBJ2-7

cdr3_aa: CASNSRGSYEQYF
cdr3_nt: TGTGCCAGCAATTCCAGGGGGTCCTACGAGCAGTACTTC
v_call: TRBV12-3/TRBV12-4
d_call: TRBD1
clone_size: NA
j_call: TRBJ2-7

cdr3_aa: CASSRTWGTGELFF
cdr3_nt: TGTGCCAGCAGCAGGACATGGGGCACCGGGGAGCTGTTTTTT
v_call: TRBV5-8
d_call: NA
clone_size: NA
j_call: TRBJ2-2

cdr3_aa: CAISEYGNSEAFF
cdr3_nt: TGTGCCATCAGTGAATACGGTAACTCTGAAGCTTTCTTT
v_call: TRBV10-3
d_call: NA
clone_size: NA
j_call: TRBJ1-1

cdr3_aa: CASSLDITGLILEKLFF
cdr3_nt: TGTGCCAGCAGCTTAGATATAACAGGCCTTATTTTGGAAAAACTGTTTTTT
v_call: TRBV7-6
d_call: NA
clone_size: NA
j_call: TRBJ1-4

cdr3_aa: CATRGRADQPQHF
cdr3_nt: TGTGCCACCAGAGGGAGGGCGGATCAGCCCCAGCATTTT
v_call: TRBV24-1
d_call: NA
clone_size: once
j_call: TRBJ1-5

cdr3_aa: CASSLAGNQPQHF
cdr3_nt: TGTGCCAGCAGTTTAGCGGGGAATCAGCCCCAGCATTTT
v_call: TRBV27
d_call: NA
clone_size: NA
j_call: TRBJ1-5

cdr3_aa: CATSGTSALGEQFF
cdr3_nt: TGTGCCACCAGTGGGACTAGCGCGCTAGGCGAGCAGTTCTTC
v_call: TRBV24-1
d_call: TRBD2
clone_size: NA
j_call: TRBJ2-1

cdr3_aa: CASEPAGGTEAFF
cdr3_nt: TGTGCCAGCGAGCCGGCAGGGGGCACTGAAGCTTTCTTT
v_call: TRBV19
d_call: TRBD1
clone_size: NA
j_call: TRBJ1-1

cdr3_aa: CASTAGTGLFTTNEKLFF
cdr3_nt: TGTGCCAGCACCGCCGGGACAGGCCTTTTCACAACTAATGAAAAACTGTTTTTT
v_call: TRBV18
d_call: TRBD1
clone_size: once
j_call: TRBJ1-4

cdr3_aa: CASGSGQGSYNEQFF
cdr3_nt: TGTGCTAGTGGTTCCGGACAGGGTAGCTACAATGAGCAGTTCTTC
v_call: TRBV12-5
d_call: TRBD1
clone_size: NA
j_call: TRBJ2-1